These 2 T cell receptor beta chains were sequenced from one sample in a study of cytomegalovirus exposure and HLA in healthy donors. Primers for the PCR totalled 60 Vbeta and 13 Jbeta. Clones were read by immunoSEQ multiplex PCR, and TCRdb kept only the in-frame ones, dropping some. The data hold 210,000 or so clones, with 70% to 90% observed a single time. The specimen was PBMCs. These receptors originate from a girl between 2 and 10 years old in good health and CMV-seronegative.

The chain carries TRBV6-5 and TRBJ1-3; no definite D call. Germline assignment: CDR1 MNHEY and CDR2 SVGAGI. The CDR3 length is 15 residues. Between the trimmed V and J ends, which lost 0 bases and 0 bases, there was a span of 6 bases. Here the CDR3 DNA reads TGTGCCAGCAGTTACTCGAGAGGCTCTGGAAACACCATATATTTT. Translating it yields CASSYSRGSGNTIYF.

The chain employs TRBV2 and TRBJ1-2; tentatively, D is TRBD1 (6 bases). Trimming shortened V by 6 bases and J by 0 bases, and 17 bases separated the two germline ends. Germline V gives CDR1 SNHLY, CDR2 FYNNEI. CDR3 length: 16 residues. The CDR3 is CASRGAGRMTNYGYTF. The CDR3, as DNA: TGTGCCAGCAGGGGGGCAGGCCGAATGACTAACTATGGCTACACCTTC.